Following are 22 T cell receptor beta chains from one sample sequenced in a study of T cell responses to AZD1222 COVID-19 vaccine. Data came from immunoSEQ multiplex PCR; TCRdb stores just in-frame clones and leaves some out. The table shows approximately 180,000 clones, with over 80% occurring only once. The sequencing used peripheral blood, collected 28 days after the second dose of the MenACWY control vaccine. The receptors derive from an adult who received the MenACWY meningococcal vaccine as a control.

The chain links TRBV7-3 to TRBJ2-2; 16 bases are a match to TRBD2. The CDR3 is made up of 20 amino acids. Germline CDR1 and CDR2: SGHTA and FQGTGA. Trimming removed 4 bases from V and 3 bases from J; junction bases left unmatched: 11. The CDR3: CASSSRPGTSGRGDTGELFF. CDR3 sequence (DNA): TGTGCCAGCAGCTCCCGGCCCGGGACTAGCGGGAGGGGGGACACCGGGGAGCTGTTTTTT. The variable domain in full, completed from reference TRBV7-3 and TRBJ2-2, reads GAGVSQTPSNKVTEKGKYVELRCDPISGHTALYWYRQSLGQGPEFLIYFQGTGAADDSGLPNDRFFAVRPEGSVSTLKIQRTERGDSAVYLCASSSRPGTSGRGDTGELFFGEGSRLTVL.

This rearrangement joins TRBV4-1 to TRBJ2-1, with 14 bases matching TRBD2. CDR1 MGHRA and CDR2 YSYEKL come from the germline V gene. The CDR3 contains 15 residues. V dropped 4 bases and J dropped 8; count of bases not matched to a gene: 4. The CDR3 reads CASSLATSGGDEQFF. The CDR3 DNA reads TGCGCCAGCAGCCTTGCGACTAGCGGGGGGGATGAGCAGTTCTTC.

In DNA form, the CDR3 reads TGCAGCGTTGAAGGCCGGACAGGGTTTGTTAAGGATGACTATGGCTACACCTTC. It encodes CSVEGRTGFVKDDYGYTF. This rearrangement joins TRBV29-1 to TRBJ1-2, with 8 bases lining up with TRBD1. From germline, CDR1 is SQVTM and CDR2 ANQGSEA. Germline trimming cut 1 base from V and 3 bases from J; bases unmatched to any gene: 16. This CDR3 has 18 amino acids.

The rearrangement joins TRBV6-2 or TRBV6-3 to TRBJ1-5; perhaps TRBD1 as D (6 bases). The CDR3 extends over 15 amino acids. Germline lookup yields CDR1 MNHEY and CDR2 SVGEGT. V was pared by 6 bases and J by 4 bases, with 16 bases between. CDR3 amino acids: CASSPQGFDNQPQHF. In DNA form, the CDR3 reads TGTGCCAGCAGCCCACAGGGATTTGATAATCAGCCCCAGCATTTT.

The CDR3 loop reads CASSQGPEEKLFF. For the CDR3, the DNA is TGTGCCAGCAGCCAGGGGCCGGAAGAAAAACTGTTTTTT. The V and J genes are TRBV3-1 (or the pseudogene TRBV3-2) and TRBJ1-4; D possibly corresponds to TRBD1 (5 bases). With 3 bases removed from V and 8 bases from J, the gap between germline ends came to 10 bases. Per germline, CDR1 LGHDT and CDR2 YNNKEL (reference sequence). The CDR3 has 13 amino acids.

The rearrangement uses TRBV7-9 and TRBJ2-7; D is uncertain. The CDR3 is 14 residues long. CDR1 and CDR2 from the germline V gene are SEHNR and FQNEAQ (reference sequence). V lost 5 bases and J lost 6, with 17 bases in between. The CDR3 here is CASSPDVSPGEQYF. DNA for the CDR3: TGTGCCAGCAGCCCGGACGTTAGCCCAGGCGAGCAGTACTTC.

The chain links TRBV4-3 to TRBJ1-2; 9 bases fit TRBD1. Losses at the gene ends were 1 base for V and 7 bases for J; bases not matched to a gene: 4. Germline V lookup: CDR1 LGHNA, CDR2 YSLEER. The CDR3 loop spans 14 amino acids. The CDR3 here is CASSQGSQGAGYTF. The CDR3 DNA is TGCGCCAGCAGCCAAGGATCACAGGGGGCTGGCTACACCTTC.

V usage is TRBV5-1 and J usage is TRBJ2-7; the D gene is possibly TRBD2 (6 bases). Deletions cut 0 bases from V and 1 base from J, with 14 bases between. This CDR3 region has 16 residues. Germline CDR1 reads SGHRS; CDR2 reads YFSETQ. DNA for the CDR3: TGCGCCAGCAGCTTGGGACTAGTTCTCTCGTCCTACGAGCAGTACTTC. The encoded protein is CASSLGLVLSSYEQYF.

CDR3 loop: CASSFLGLTDSGYTF. The CDR3, as DNA: TGTGCCAGCAGCTTTTTGGGATTAACAGACTCTGGCTACACCTTC. This chain links TRBV5-4 with TRBJ1-2; D is ambiguous. The CDR3 is 15 residues long. V lost 2 bases and J lost 7, with 18 bases in between. Germline V gene sequence: CDR1 SGHNT, CDR2 YYREEE (reference sequence). Using reference TRBV5-4 and TRBJ1-2 for the parts outside the CDR3, the full variable domain is ETGVTQSPTHLIKTRGQQVTLRCSSQSGHNTVSWYQQALGQGPQFIFQYYREEENGRGNFPPRFSGLQFPNYSSELNVNALELDDSALYLCASSFLGLTDSGYTFGSGTRLTVV.

The J gene is TRBJ2-7, the V gene TRBV28; maybe TRBD1 (6 bases). Trimming took 9 bases from V and 6 from J, leaving 18 bases between them. Germline V lookup: CDR1 MDHEN, CDR2 SYDVKM. The CDR3 consists of 13 residues. The chain's CDR3 is CASEGDPSREQYF. The CDR3 bases are TGTGCCAGTGAGGGGGACCCCTCCCGCGAGCAGTACTTC.

V is TRBV19 and J is TRBJ2-3, with D tentatively TRBD1 (6 bases). Trimming pared 5 bases from V and 6 bases from J, leaving 27 bases between. CDR3 size: 18 residues. CDR1 is LNHDA, CDR2 SQIVND, per germline (reference sequence). The CDR3 DNA reads as TGTGCCAGTAGTTCCTGGGACATCGGGTTTTATATTACCGATACGCAGTATTTT. The encoded protein is CASSSWDIGFYITDTQYF.

The chain employs TRBV5-1 and TRBJ2-5; 9 positions agree with TRBD2. This CDR3 is 16 amino acids long. Germline trimming cut 4 bases from V and 2 bases from J; bases unmatched to any gene: 9. Germline CDR1 and CDR2: SGHRS and YFSETQ. The CDR3 DNA reads TGCGCCAGCAGCGGGGGGAGCACTAGCGGGCAAGAGACCCAGTACTTC. The encoded protein is CASSGGSTSGQETQYF.

The chain employs TRBV2 and TRBJ1-6, with D perhaps TRBD1 (5 bases). V shed 3 bases and J shed 9 bases, with 12 bases lying between them. The CDR3 loop spans 14 amino acids. CDR1 is SNHLY, CDR2 FYNNEI, per germline. CDR3 loop: CASSDAGFSSPLHF. CDR3 sequence (DNA): TGTGCCAGCAGTGATGCAGGGTTTAGTTCACCCCTCCACTTT.

V usage is TRBV25-1 and J usage is TRBJ1-6; D unresolved. Between the trimmed V and J ends, which lost 4 bases and 0 bases, there was a span of 7 bases. Per germline, CDR1 MGHDK and CDR2 SYGVNS. The CDR3 runs 15 residues. The CDR3 sequence: CASSGGSSYNSPLHF. DNA of the CDR3: TGTGCCAGCAGTGGGGGTAGCTCCTATAATTCACCCCTCCACTTT.

The rearrangement uses TRBV6-1 and TRBJ1-3, with 8 bases matching TRBD1. The CDR3 sequence is 16 residues long. Germline V gene lookup returns CDR1 MNHNS and CDR2 SASEGT. Germline trimming cut 3 bases from V and 3 bases from J; bases unmatched to any gene: 7. The CDR3 loop reads CASSDHTTGVGNTIYF. CDR3 nucleotides: TGTGCCAGCAGTGACCATACGACAGGGGTTGGAAACACCATATATTTT.

The V and J genes are TRBV5-1 and TRBJ1-2; D is unresolved. The CDR3 spans 16 residues. Deletions cut 0 bases from V and 3 bases from J, with 15 bases between. CDR1 and CDR2 (germline): SGHRS, YFSETQ. The CDR3 nucleotides are TGCGCCAGCAGCTTGGCCTGGGGTACCCCCTACTATGGCTACACCTTC. Protein product: CASSLAWGTPYYGYTF.

J is TRBJ2-3 and V is TRBV7-9; 7 positions match TRBD2. CDR1 and CDR2 from the germline V gene are SEHNR and FQNEAQ (reference sequence). V lost 6 bases and J lost 6; bases outside the gene matches: 12. The CDR3 consists of 15 residues. CDR3 sequence reads: CASREGTTSGDTQYF. The CDR3 nucleotides read TGTGCCAGCAGGGAGGGGACTACCTCTGGGGATACGCAGTATTTT.

The chain joins TRBV5-1 to TRBJ1-5, with a possible D match to TRBD1 (6 bases). V lost 4 bases and J 3 bases, leaving 11 bases between the germline ends. Germline lookup yields CDR1 SGHRS and CDR2 YFSETQ. The CDR3 has 14 residues. CDR3 region: CASSLTGYNQPQHF. As DNA, the CDR3 is TGCGCCAGCAGCCTTACAGGGTACAATCAGCCCCAGCATTTT.

This sequence joins TRBV6-2 or TRBV6-3 and TRBJ2-4; no clear D. The germline gives CDR1 MNHEY, CDR2 SVGEGT. Trimming removed 5 bases at V and 13 bases at J, with 18 bases between. CDR3 length: 13 residues. CDR3 DNA: TGTGCCAGCAGTCTAACTTCGACCAGGCCCCAGTACTTC. Translating gives CASSLTSTRPQYF.

This chain links TRBV5-1 with TRBJ1-1; D might be TRBD1 (6 bases). With 4 bases removed from V and 0 bases from J, the gap between germline ends came to 10 bases. CDR3 size: 14 residues. Germline V lookup: CDR1 SGHRS, CDR2 YFSETQ. CDR3: CASSADRVNTEAFF. CDR3 in DNA: TGCGCCAGCAGCGCGGACAGAGTGAACACTGAAGCTTTCTTT.

V gene TRBV6-5 combines with J gene TRBJ1-2; possibly TRBD1 for D (5 bases). CDR1 and CDR2 from the germline V gene are MNHEY and SVGAGI. The CDR3 is 14 amino acids. The ends were cut back, 7 bases at V and 2 bases at J, with 14 bases in the middle. The CDR3 DNA reads as TGTGCCAGCATGAAGGGACGGTACAACTATGGCTACACCTTC. Protein: CASMKGRYNYGYTF.

This chain joins TRBV28 and TRBJ1-5, with 9 positions matching TRBD1. With V trimmed by 5 bases and J by 6 bases, 5 bases remained unmatched. The CDR3 runs 14 residues. The germline gives CDR1 MDHEN, CDR2 SYDVKM. The CDR3 here is CASSPRTGAQPQHF. The DNA of the CDR3 is TGTGCCAGCAGTCCCCGGACAGGGGCTCAGCCCCAGCATTTT.